This paragraph reports one T cell receptor (beta chain). Its specificity is unknown. Measured with immunoSEQ multiplex PCR; TCRdb has only the in-frame clones, and not every one. Of over a million clones in the sample, over 95% were seen once. This record belongs to a study of shared clonotypes between healthy human individuals. CDR3 length: 16 amino acids. Germline values: CDR1 MDHEN, CDR2 SYDVKM. V lost 5 bases, J lost 5 bases, and 22 bases lay in between. Study-level results: Estimated richness values were generally larger in naive subsets than in memory subsets. When naive CD4 clonotypes were compared across several donors, about 4.8% were shared.

The chain has TRBV28 and TRBJ2-7; tentative D call: TRBD1 (5 bases). The sequencing sample was made of naive CD4+ T cells sorted from blood. Specified subset: CD45RA+ positively selected. The sequence derives from a man aged 25 to 40 in good health. The CDR3 protein is CASSRTRSSGFNEQYF. In DNA, the CDR3 is TGTGCCAGCAGTCGCACTCGATCCTCAGGGTTCAACGAGCAGTACTTC.